One sample yielded the 6 T cell receptor beta chains listed below, sequenced in a study of blood T cell repertoires in COVID-19. The protocol was immunoSEQ multiplex PCR, while the TCRdb copy is restricted to in-frame clones and leaves out a portion. The sample includes 250,000 to 300,000 clones, 70% to 90% seen only once; the top ten take 0.9% to 1%. What was sequenced was peripheral blood. These receptors all come from a woman aged 40-49 years who had recovered from COVID-19.

The rearrangement links TRBV6-2 or TRBV6-3 to TRBJ2-1; 14 nucleotides align to TRBD2. Per the germline V gene, CDR1 is MNHEY and CDR2 is SVGEGT. CDR3 length: 17 residues. With 5 bases clipped from V and 12 bases from J, the junction kept 15 bases outside the gene matches. The CDR3 loop is CASSPGLAGGLVRSQFF. The CDR3 nucleotides read TGTGCCAGCAGTCCCGGACTAGCGGGAGGTCTAGTCCGGTCGCAGTTCTTC.

The chain couples TRBV2 to TRBJ1-1, with D possibly being TRBD1 (5 bases). Germline CDR1 and CDR2: SNHLY and FYNNEI. Trimming left V 8 bases short and J 5 bases short, with 18 bases between. This CDR3 is built from 14 residues. CDR3 nucleotide sequence: TGTGCCAGCGGGGTTAGGAGTCGGGGGACTGAAGCTTTCTTT. It translates to CASGVRSRGTEAFF.

The V gene is TRBV24-1, the J gene TRBJ1-2; TRBD1 matches 7 bases. CDR3 length: 15 residues. Germline V gene data show CDR1 as KGHDR and CDR2 as SFDVKD. After removal of 3 bases from V and 8 bases from J, the junction contained 11 bases not matched to a gene. As DNA, the CDR3 is TGTGCCACCAGTGATAGACTGACAGGGATCGAGGGCTACACCTTC. Encoded protein: CATSDRLTGIEGYTF.

Remarks on this clone: Other nucleotide sequences from this sample produce the same CDR3. The rearrangement joins TRBV27 to TRBJ2-7, with 8 bases aligning to TRBD1. Germline loops: CDR1 MNHEY, CDR2 SMNVEV (reference sequence). This CDR3 region has 13 residues. With V trimmed by 6 bases and J by 3 bases, 4 bases remained unmatched. CDR3: CASSPGQGYEQYV. CDR3 in DNA: TGTGCCAGCAGCCCCGGACAGGGCTACGAGCAGTACGTC.

The chain uses TRBV7-9 and TRBJ2-7, with 10 bases matching TRBD1. Germline values: CDR1 SEHNR, CDR2 FQNEAQ (reference sequence). V gave up 3 bases and J gave up 6 bases; unmatched junction bases: 5. CDR3 length: 14 amino acids. Written as DNA, the CDR3 is TGTGCCAGCAGCTTCCCTGGGACAGGGGCCGAGCAGTACTTC. Protein: CASSFPGTGAEQYF. Filled out from reference TRBV7-9 and TRBJ2-7, the complete variable domain reads DTGVSQNPRHKITKRGQNVTFRCDPISEHNRLYWYRQTLGQGPEFLTYFQNEAQLEKSRLLSDRFSAERPKGSFSTLEIQRTEQGDSAMYLCASSFPGTGAEQYFGPGTRLTVT.

This chain links TRBV5-1 with TRBJ1-3; 8 bases fit TRBD1. The trim removed 3 bases at V and 4 bases at J, leaving 9 bases unmatched. This CDR3 is 16 amino acids long. Germline lookup yields CDR1 SGHRS and CDR2 YFSETQ. CDR3 sequence reads: CASSSGQAFEGNTIYF. The CDR3 nucleotides read TGCGCCAGCAGCTCGGGACAGGCCTTTGAGGGAAACACCATATATTTT.